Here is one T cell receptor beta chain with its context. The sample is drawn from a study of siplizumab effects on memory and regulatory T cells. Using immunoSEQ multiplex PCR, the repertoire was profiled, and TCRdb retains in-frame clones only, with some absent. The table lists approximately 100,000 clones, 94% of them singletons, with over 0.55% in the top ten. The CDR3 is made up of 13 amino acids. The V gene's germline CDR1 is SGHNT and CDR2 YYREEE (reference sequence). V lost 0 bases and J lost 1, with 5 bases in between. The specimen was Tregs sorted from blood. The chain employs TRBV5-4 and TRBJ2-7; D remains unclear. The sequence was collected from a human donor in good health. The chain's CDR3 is CASSLERSYEQYF. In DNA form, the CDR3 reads TGTGCCAGCAGCTTGGAAAGATCCTACGAGCAGTACTTC.